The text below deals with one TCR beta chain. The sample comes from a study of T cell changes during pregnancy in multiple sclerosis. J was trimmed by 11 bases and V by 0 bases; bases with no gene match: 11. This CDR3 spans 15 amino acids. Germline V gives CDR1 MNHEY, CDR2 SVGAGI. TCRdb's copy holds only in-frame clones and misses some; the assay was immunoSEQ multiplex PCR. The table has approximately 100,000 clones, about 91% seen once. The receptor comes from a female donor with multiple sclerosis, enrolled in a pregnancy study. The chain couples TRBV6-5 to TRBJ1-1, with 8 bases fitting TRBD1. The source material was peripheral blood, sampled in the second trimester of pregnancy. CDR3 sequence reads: CASSYSGQGSAHAFF. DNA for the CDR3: TGTGCCAGCAGTTACTCCGGACAGGGAAGCGCGCATGCTTTCTTT.